The sequence of this T cell receptor beta chain was determined in a study of blood T cell repertoires in COVID-19. Study-wide context: PBMCs, B-cell-depleted T cells, or T cells were the source of the cDNA or gDNA that made up the material.

The study counted Cohort 3 donors as recovered given two negative PCRs, clearance, or symptom resolution. In the original analysis: How many nucleated cells were present was estimated from reference gene primer amplification. Assay used: immunoSEQ multiplex PCR; TCRdb lists only in-frame clones, some missing. The DNA was the basis for D and trimming; V, J and clone size are from that table. The profile covers about 220,000 clones, with 88% appearing a single time and roughly 2.5% taken by the ten largest. Germline loops: CDR1 SGHTA, CDR2 FQGNSA. The CDR3 totals 15 residues. The V end lost 1 base, the J end lost 4 bases, and 13 bases lay between the germline ends.

The chain employs TRBV7-2 and TRBJ1-1, with D perhaps TRBD1 (6 bases). The sample taken for sequencing was PBMCs or T cells enriched from blood (not recorded which). The origin of this receptor is a woman aged 25 to 39 who had recovered from COVID-19. The CDR3 sequence: CASSLDGGGGTEAFF. The CDR3 nucleotides are TGTGCCAGCAGCTTAGATGGTGGGGGCGGCACTGAAGCTTTCTTT. The full variable domain, its missing parts supplied by reference TRBV7-2 and TRBJ1-1, is GAGVSQSPSNKVTEKGKDVELRCDPISGHTALYWYRQSLGQGLEFLIYFQGNSAPDKSGLPSDRFSAERTGGSVSTLTIQRTQQEDSAVYLCASSLDGGGGTEAFFGQGTRLTVV.